The T cell receptor (beta chain) described here comes from a study of CD8 T cells in ankylosing spondylitis. This clonotype was detected ten times or more. TCRdb re-called the 5' RACE reads through MiXCR, storing one row per CDR3 protein. The sample carries a few hundred thousand distinct CDR3 sequences, roughly 18% recorded once. The sequenced sample was blood, either unsorted or a sorted T cell fraction (not recorded which). This TCR was sampled from a male donor with ankylosing spondylitis or in good health (not recorded which).

CDR3 sequence reads: CASSSDTGGSYEQYF. Written as DNA, the CDR3 is TGCGCCAGCAGCTCGGATACGGGTGGCTCCTACGAGCAGTACTTC. The V and J genes are TRBV5-1 and TRBJ2-7; no definite D call. The CDR3 is made up of 15 amino acids. The ends were cut back, 3 bases at V and 0 bases at J, with 13 bases in the middle. The germline gives CDR1 SGHRS, CDR2 YFSETQ.